Each of the 7 T cell receptor beta chains below was sequenced from the same sample in a study of blood T cells in healthy people across ages. A J-beta primer mix and a sample-barcoded 5' primer were used in a second PCR of about 7 to 12 cycles. TCRdb redid the calling of the 5' RACE reads with MiXCR, one entry per CDR3 protein. The table lists a few hundred thousand distinct CDR3 sequences, around 29% of them singletons. What was sequenced was blood. The receptor set was obtained from an older woman in good health.

The V gene is TRBV9, the J gene TRBJ2-1, with D possibly called TRBD1 or TRBD2 (5 bases each). The CDR3 loop spans 16 amino acids. The germline gives CDR1 SGDLS, CDR2 YYNGEE. Trimming left V 4 bases short and J 3 bases short, with 17 bases between. The DNA of the CDR3 is TGTGCCAGCAGCCCCCCCGGGACCAGCGTCTACAATGAGCAGTTCTTC. Translating it yields CASSPPGTSVYNEQFF.

This clonotype was counted a single time. The gene calls are TRBV6-4 and TRBJ2-1; TRBD2 matches at 9 bases. CDR1 MRHNA and CDR2 SNTAGT come from the germline V gene. This CDR3 contains 15 residues. After removal of 3 bases from V and 3 bases from J, the junction contained 3 bases not matched to a gene. The CDR3 loop reads CASSDGSGSYNEQFF. The CDR3 DNA reads as TGTGCCAGCAGTGATGGTAGCGGGAGCTACAATGAGCAGTTCTTC.

The sample holds a few counts of this clonotype. V is TRBV10-2 and J is TRBJ1-3, with a possible D match to TRBD1 (6 bases). CDR3 length equals 14 residues. Trimming shortened V by 6 bases and J by 0 bases, and 9 bases separated the two germline ends. Germline CDR1 and CDR2: WSHSY and SAAADI. The CDR3 region is CASRPDSSGNTIYF. CDR3 nucleotides: TGCGCCAGCAGGCCGGACAGCTCTGGAAACACCATATATTTT.

This chain joins TRBV7-2 and TRBJ2-5; D is unresolved. V was cut by 3 bases and J by 4 bases, with 9 bases left in between. Germline CDR1 and CDR2: SGHTA and FQGNSA. The CDR3 contains 13 residues. The CDR3 nucleotides read TGTGCCAGCAGCTTCTCAGGCCTAGAGACCCAGTACTTC. This encodes CASSFSGLETQYF.

The chain combines TRBV3-1 with TRBJ1-2, with D maybe TRBD1 (5 bases). V gave up 4 bases and J gave up 7 bases, with 10 bases separating them. Germline V gene data show CDR1 as LGHDT and CDR2 as YNNKEL (reference sequence). This CDR3 comprises 12 residues. CDR3 sequence: CASSLGGTGYTF. The CDR3 DNA sequence: TGTGCCAGCAGCCTTGGGGGGACTGGCTACACCTTC. Combining the CDR3 with reference TRBV3-1 and TRBJ1-2 gives the whole variable domain DTAVSQTPKYLVTQMGNDKSIKCEQNLGHDTMYWYKQDSKKFLKIMFSYNNKELIINETVPNRFSPKSPDKAHLNLHINSLELGDSAVYFCASSLGGTGYTFGSGTRLTVV.

There are many counts of this clonotype. V and J are TRBV29-1 and TRBJ2-5; D might be TRBD2 (6 bases). Deletions cut 5 bases from V and 5 bases from J, with 12 bases between. The V gene's germline CDR1 is SQVTM and CDR2 ANQGSEA. The CDR3 has 12 amino acids. CDR3 amino acids: CSVSGSYETQYF. CDR3 DNA: TGCAGCGTTTCCGGGAGTTATGAGACCCAGTACTTC.

There are a few counts of this clonotype. The chain employs TRBV2 and TRBJ2-6, with D uncertain. Trimming left V 6 bases short and J 0 bases short, with 6 bases between. The CDR3 totals 14 residues. The germline V gene has CDR1 SNHLY and CDR2 FYNNEI. The CDR3 here is CASSADSGANVLTF. The CDR3 DNA sequence: TGTGCCAGCAGCGCCGACTCTGGGGCCAACGTCCTGACTTTC.